Sequencing of this TCR beta chain was carried out in a study of blood T cell repertoires in COVID-19. Overall study context: The analysed material was cDNA or gDNA that came from T cells, B-cell-depleted T cells, or PBMCs.

V was pared by 11 bases and J by 0 bases, with 11 bases between. This CDR3 is 14 amino acids long. Per the germline V gene, CDR1 is LNHDA and CDR2 is SQIVND (reference sequence). Some clones are missing from TCRdb's copy, which holds only in-frame ones; the method was immunoSEQ multiplex PCR. The sample holds roughly 230,000 clones, approximately 83% seen once. This sequence was found in a woman in her fifties or sixties with acute or convalescent COVID-19. Source material: peripheral blood. The chain employs TRBV19 and TRBJ2-6, with D perhaps TRBD1 (5 bases). The CDR3 is CAARGPSGANVLTF. The CDR3 DNA follows: TGTGCCGCAAGGGGCCCCTCTGGGGCCAACGTCCTGACTTTC.